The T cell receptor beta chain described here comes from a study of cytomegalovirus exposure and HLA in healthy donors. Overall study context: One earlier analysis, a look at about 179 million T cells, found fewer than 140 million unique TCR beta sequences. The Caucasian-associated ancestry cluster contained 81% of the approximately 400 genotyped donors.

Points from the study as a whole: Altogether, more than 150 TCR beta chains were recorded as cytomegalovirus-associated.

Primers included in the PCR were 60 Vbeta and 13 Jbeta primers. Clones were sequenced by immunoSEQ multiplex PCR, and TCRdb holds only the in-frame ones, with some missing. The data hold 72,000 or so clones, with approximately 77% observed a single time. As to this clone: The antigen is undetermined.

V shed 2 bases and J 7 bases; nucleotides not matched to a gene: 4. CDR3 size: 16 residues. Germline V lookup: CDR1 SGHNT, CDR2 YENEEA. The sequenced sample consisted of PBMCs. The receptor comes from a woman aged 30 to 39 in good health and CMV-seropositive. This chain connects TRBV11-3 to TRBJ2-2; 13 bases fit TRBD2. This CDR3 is CASSLRLAGGVGELFF. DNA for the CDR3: TGTGCCAGCAGCTTAAGACTAGCGGGAGGAGTCGGGGAGCTGTTTTTT.